This TCR beta chain is drawn from a study of identifying expanded T cells in peripheral blood. The study's findings and limits: Technical replicates showed about 1.2 changed clones; approximately 2 weeks around 15; four weeks 19. Across healthy donors, higher total template counts meant significantly greater roughly 2-week count variance.

Note on this clone: Its antigen is unknown.

The table came from immunoSEQ multiplex PCR; TCRdb's copy has only in-frame clones and leaves some out. Among under 110,000 clones, 70% to 90% were seen once, and the ten largest hold 17%. Collection occurred without any documented infections or immune events in donors. Sequenced sample: blood. The receptor was derived from a person aged 18-70 years in good health.

The CDR3 DNA is TGTGCCAGCAGCGGGAGCACAGATACGCAGTATTTT. Translation gives CASSGSTDTQYF. The J gene is TRBJ2-3, the V gene TRBV7-9, with D unresolved. Germline assignment: CDR1 SEHNR and CDR2 FQNEAQ (reference sequence). The CDR3 loop spans 12 amino acids. The germline V and J ends were trimmed by 5 bases and 0 bases, with 3 bases remaining between them.